What follows are 29 T cell receptor beta chains derived from one specimen sequenced in a study of shared clonotypes between healthy human individuals. Generated by immunoSEQ multiplex PCR, the TCRdb table keeps only in-frame clones and is missing some. The sample records roughly 2.2 million clones, approximately 90% being singletons. Sequencing input: naive CD4+ T cells from PBMCs. The subset here: CD45RA+ positively selected. The receptors stem from a young man in good health. Some clones in this sample may be carry-over from other donors' samples.

CDR3 residues: CASSLGPGQGVSYGYTF. In DNA, the CDR3 is TGTGCCAGCAGCTTAGGGCCTGGACAGGGCGTTTCCTATGGCTACACCTTC. This chain uses TRBV7-6 with TRBJ1-2, with 8 bases lining up with TRBD1. This CDR3 contains 17 residues. V lost 1 base, J lost 4 bases, and 11 bases stayed unmatched. The germline CDR1 and CDR2 sequences are SGHVS and FNYEAQ.

The CDR3 nucleotides read TGTGCCAGCAGCCCGGTAGAGGGGGGCCCGGGGTATGGCTACACCTTC. Its protein product is CASSPVEGGPGYGYTF. This chain links TRBV21-1 with TRBJ1-2. TRBV21-1 is a recognized pseudogene. CDR3 size: 16 residues.

J is TRBJ2-1 and V is TRBV7-9; possibly TRBD2 for D (6 bases). Trimming took 6 bases from V and 4 from J, leaving 13 bases between them. Germline V gene lookup returns CDR1 SEHNR and CDR2 FQNEAQ (reference sequence). The CDR3 is made up of 14 amino acids. DNA of the CDR3: TGTGCCAGCAGTTATACCGGGGGTTACAATGAGCAGTTCTTC. Encoded protein: CASSYTGGYNEQFF.

Comments on this clone: The sample has other DNA sequences that encode this CDR3 too. The CDR3 nucleotides are TGTGCCAGCAGTTTTAGCGGACGCACAGATACGCAGTATTTT. This gives the protein CASSFSGRTDTQYF. The V gene is TRBV7-3, the J gene TRBJ2-3; tentatively, D is TRBD2 (6 bases). Germline V CDR1 and CDR2: SGHTA, FQGTGA. V lost 6 bases and J 1 base, leaving 11 bases between the germline ends. This CDR3 contains 14 residues.

This clone occurred a few times. This chain links TRBV18 with TRBJ1-5, with 7 bases matching TRBD1. Germline V CDR1 and CDR2: KGHSH, LQKENI. Trimming cost V 5 bases and J 0 bases; bases outside gene matches: 4. This CDR3 is 15 amino acids long. CDR3 coding DNA: TGTGCCAGCTCATTCAGGGGGAATAGCAATCAGCCCCAGCATTTT. Protein: CASSFRGNSNQPQHF.

This clone was seen a few times. The chain recombines TRBV2 with TRBJ1-1; perhaps TRBD1 as D (5 bases). V lost 7 bases and J lost 1, with 10 bases in between. The CDR3 is 13 amino acids. From germline, CDR1 is SNHLY and CDR2 FYNNEI. The CDR3 nucleotides read TGTGCCAGCATACTCACAGGGAACACTGAAGCTTTCTTT. It yields the protein CASILTGNTEAFF.

The genes are TRBV19 and TRBJ2-5; D unresolved. The length of the CDR3 is 12 residues. Germline CDR1 reads LNHDA; CDR2 reads SQIVND (reference sequence). Trimming removed 7 bases from V and 1 base from J, with 7 bases in between. The CDR3 loop reads CASTTAQETQYF. The CDR3 DNA reads as TGTGCCAGTACCACCGCCCAAGAGACCCAGTACTTC. Together with reference TRBV19 and TRBJ2-5, the CDR3 gives the full variable domain: DGGITQSPKYLFRKEGQNVTLSCEQNLNHDAMYWYRQDPGQGLRLIYYSQIVNDFQKGDIAEGYSVSREKKESFPLTVTSAQKNPTAFYLCASTTAQETQYFGPGTRLLVL.

The J gene is TRBJ2-7, the V gene TRBV5-5; no clear D. The V and J ends lost 1 base and 5 bases respectively, with 10 bases between them. The germline V gene encodes CDR1 SGHKS and CDR2 YYEKEE (reference sequence). The CDR3 sequence is 13 residues long. CDR3 amino acids: CASSLPLQDEQYF. The DNA of the CDR3 is TGTGCCAGCAGCTTGCCCTTACAAGACGAGCAGTACTTC.

In this sample, this clone turned up a few times. The same CDR3 also results from other DNA sequences found in this sample. The chain links TRBV5-1 to TRBJ1-1; no definite D call. The CDR3 loop spans 14 amino acids. CDR1 is SGHRS and CDR2 is YFSETQ in the germline V gene. Deletions cut 0 bases from V and 5 bases from J, with 11 bases between. This chain's CDR3 is CASSLEGGRTEAFF. The DNA of the CDR3 is TGCGCCAGCAGCTTGGAGGGAGGACGGACTGAAGCTTTCTTT.

The chain is built from TRBV6-1 and TRBJ2-1; 9 bases are a match to TRBD2. V gave up 11 bases and J gave up 4 bases; unmatched junction bases: 9. The CDR3 is 14 amino acids. Germline CDR1 is MNHNS and CDR2 is SASEGT. The CDR3 sequence is CAARGAGGYNEQFF. The CDR3 nucleotides are TGTGCCGCCCGGGGGGCGGGAGGGTACAATGAGCAGTTCTTC.

V is TRBV7-8 and J is TRBJ1-3; no definite D call. V was cut by 0 bases and J by 3 bases, with 0 bases left in between. CDR3 length equals 12 residues. CDR1 SGHVS and CDR2 FQNEAQ come from the germline V gene. CDR3 region: CASSLAGNTIYF. CDR3 sequence (DNA): TGTGCCAGCAGCTTAGCTGGAAACACCATATATTTT.

About this clone: Other nucleotide sequences from this sample produce the same CDR3. This rearrangement joins TRBV25-1 to TRBJ2-7; D is uncertain. The ends were cut back, 4 bases at V and 3 bases at J, with 4 bases in the middle. This CDR3 region has 11 residues. CDR1 is MGHDK, CDR2 SYGVNS, per germline. The CDR3 DNA sequence: TGTGCCAGCAGTGGGTACTACGAGCAGTACTTC. Protein product: CASSGYYEQYF.

This rearrangement joins TRBV28 to TRBJ1-1; D gene uncertain. The germline V gene encodes CDR1 MDHEN and CDR2 SYDVKM. V shed 3 bases and J shed 10 bases, with 9 bases lying between them. The CDR3 consists of 11 residues. The CDR3 region is CASSFTLGAFF. The CDR3 DNA reads TGTGCCAGCAGTTTTACGCTTGGAGCTTTCTTT.

The chain couples TRBV19 to TRBJ2-7, with TRBD1 matching over 10 bases. The V and J ends lost 5 bases and 4 bases, in that order; junction bases with no gene match: 8. CDR1 is LNHDA and CDR2 is SQIVND in the germline V gene (reference sequence). The CDR3 sequence is 15 residues long. DNA for the CDR3: TGTGCCAGTAGTCGTCCCGGGACAGGGGCGTACGAGCAGTACTTC. The encoded protein is CASSRPGTGAYEQYF.

The chain has TRBV6-6 and TRBJ1-4, with 9 bases that match TRBD1. The CDR3 loop spans 14 amino acids. V shed 5 bases, J shed 10 bases, and the junction held 8 bases outside the gene matches. Germline CDR1 reads MNHNY; CDR2 reads SVGAGI (reference sequence). The CDR3 DNA reads TGTGCCAGCAGTACCGGACAGGGGAGTGTAAAACTGTTTTTT. Translation gives CASSTGQGSVKLFF.

The chain recombines TRBV2 with TRBJ2-3, with D tentatively TRBD2 (5 bases). The germline CDR1 and CDR2 sequences are SNHLY and FYNNEI. This CDR3 comprises 13 residues. Trimming stripped 4 bases from V and 4 bases from J, with 9 bases between. The CDR3 DNA reads as TGTGCCAGCAGTGTCCCTAGCCCAGATACGCAGTATTTT. Its protein is CASSVPSPDTQYF.

V is TRBV6-6 and J is TRBJ2-3, with a weak D call TRBD1 (6 bases). Trimming took 7 bases from V and 3 from J, leaving 11 bases between them. The germline V gene has CDR1 MNHNY and CDR2 SVGAGI (reference sequence). CDR3 length: 13 amino acids. CDR3 residues: CASTQQGTDTQYF. The CDR3 DNA follows: TGTGCCAGCACCCAACAGGGAACAGATACGCAGTATTTT.

The chain combines TRBV28 with TRBJ2-1, with D perhaps being TRBD1 or TRBD2 (5 bases each). The V and J ends lost 5 bases and 0 bases respectively, with 17 bases between them. Per the germline V gene, CDR1 is MDHEN and CDR2 is SYDVKM. CDR3 length equals 17 residues. CDR3 bases: TGTGCCAGCAGTGCCACTTCGGGGCGGAGCTCCTACAATGAGCAGTTCTTC. Amino acids: CASSATSGRSSYNEQFF.

This clone was seen only a few times. The V gene is TRBV9, the J gene TRBJ1-2; D is uncertain. Germline CDR1 SGDLS, CDR2 YYNGEE. V was shortened by 4 bases and J by 7 bases, with 14 bases between the two germline ends. The CDR3 consists of 13 residues. This chain's CDR3 is CASSPIEPGGYTF. CDR3 sequence (DNA): TGTGCCAGCAGCCCGATCGAGCCCGGTGGCTACACCTTC.

CDR3 residues: CASKMTGEQETQYF. Here the CDR3 DNA reads TGTGCCAGTAAGATGACAGGGGAGCAAGAGACCCAGTACTTC. This chain links TRBV19 with TRBJ2-5, with 8 bases that match TRBD1. This CDR3 has 14 residues. V lost 7 bases to trimming and J lost 2 bases; unmatched junction nucleotides: 6. The germline V gene has CDR1 LNHDA and CDR2 SQIVND (reference sequence). The full variable domain, completed using reference TRBV19 and TRBJ2-5, is DGGITQSPKYLFRKEGQNVTLSCEQNLNHDAMYWYRQDPGQGLRLIYYSQIVNDFQKGDIAEGYSVSREKKESFPLTVTSAQKNPTAFYLCASKMTGEQETQYFGPGTRLLVL.

Concerning this clone: This specimen includes other DNA sequences encoding the same CDR3. The chain recombines TRBV6-1 with TRBJ1-2, with a weak D call TRBD1 (6 bases). CDR1 is MNHNS and CDR2 is SASEGT in the germline V gene. CDR3 size: 14 residues. Trimming removed 1 base at V and 5 bases at J, with 11 bases between. CDR3 DNA: TGTGCCAGCAGTGAAGGGGGCAGGGGATATGGCTACACCTTC. Translation gives CASSEGGRGYGYTF.

The CDR3 bases are TGTGCCAGCAGCCCGGATAGCGGGAGGTTTCTCGAGCAGTACTTC. Protein product: CASSPDSGRFLEQYF. This chain links TRBV7-2 with TRBJ2-7, with 10 nucleotides matching TRBD2. J lost 6 bases, V lost 5 bases, and 10 bases had no gene match. CDR1 is SGHTA and CDR2 is FQGNSA in the germline V gene. The CDR3 totals 15 residues.

This clone was seen a few times. The chain has TRBV28 and TRBJ2-5; TRBD1 or TRBD2 may be the D gene (5 bases each). V gave up 5 bases and J gave up 3 bases, with 13 bases separating them. Germline lookup yields CDR1 MDHEN and CDR2 SYDVKM. The CDR3 has 14 residues. This chain's CDR3 is CASSTRDGEETQYF. CDR3 in DNA: TGTGCCAGCAGTACAAGGGACGGAGAAGAGACCCAGTACTTC. Drawing the rest from reference TRBV28 and TRBJ2-5, the complete variable domain is DVKVTQSSRYLVKRTGEKVFLECVQDMDHENMFWYRQDPGLGLRLIYFSYDVKMKEKGDIPEGYSVSREKKERFSLILESASTNQTSMYLCASSTRDGEETQYFGPGTRLLVL.

V usage is TRBV7-2 and J usage is TRBJ2-2, with D unclear. The CDR3 runs to 13 residues. Germline V gives CDR1 SGHTA, CDR2 FQGNSA. V lost 2 bases to trimming and J lost 7 bases, with 8 bases between them. The DNA for the CDR3 is TGTGCCAGCAGCTTAAGTACGGGCGGGGAGCTGTTTTTT. This encodes CASSLSTGGELFF.

The V call is TRBV28, the J call TRBJ1-2; 9 nucleotides match TRBD1. Germline trimming cut 6 bases from V and 9 bases from J; bases unmatched to any gene: 11. The CDR3 contains 14 residues. Looked up from germline, CDR1 is MDHEN and CDR2 is SYDVKM. The CDR3 DNA reads as TGTGCCAGCAGAACTATTCCGGGACAGGGACGCTACACCTTC. It yields the protein CASRTIPGQGRYTF.

The gene calls are TRBV28 and TRBJ2-1; 12 bases map to TRBD2. Trimming at V came to 2 bases and at J to 9 bases, leaving 5 bases not matched to a gene. The CDR3 extends over 15 amino acids. The V gene's germline CDR1 is MDHEN and CDR2 SYDVKM. CDR3 sequence (DNA): TGTGCCAGCAGTTTAAAGACTAGCGGGAGCCGTGAGCAGTTCTTC. Protein product: CASSLKTSGSREQFF.

J is TRBJ1-6 and V is TRBV7-9; D not certain. The CDR3 runs 14 residues. Trimming cost V 4 bases and J 10 bases, with 14 bases left between them. Germline assignment: CDR1 SEHNR and CDR2 FQNEAQ (reference sequence). The chain's CDR3 is CASSSDPYPSPLHF. In DNA, the CDR3 is TGTGCCAGCAGCTCAGACCCCTATCCCTCACCCCTCCACTTT.

This clone was counted once. The DNA for the CDR3 is TGTGCCAGCAGCCGAAACAGAGGCGATGGGCCCCAGCATTTT. It specifies CASSRNRGDGPQHF. This sequence joins TRBV27 and TRBJ1-5, with D hard to call. The CDR3 contains 14 residues. Germline V gene sequence: CDR1 MNHEY, CDR2 SMNVEV (reference sequence). The ends were cut back, 6 bases at V and 9 bases at J, with 18 bases in the middle.

The genes are TRBV28 and TRBJ1-4; tentative D call: TRBD1 (6 bases). The CDR3 is made up of 15 amino acids. Germline CDR1 MDHEN, CDR2 SYDVKM. The germline V and J ends were trimmed by 5 bases and 4 bases, with 14 bases remaining between them. The CDR3 spells CASSKRQDYNEKLFF. The CDR3 region has the DNA TGTGCCAGCAGTAAGAGACAGGACTATAATGAAAAACTGTTTTTT.